These T cell receptor beta chains were read from a single sample in a study of cytomegalovirus exposure and HLA in healthy donors. TCRdb's copy holds only in-frame clones and misses some; the assay was immunoSEQ multiplex PCR. This sample yields 55,000 to 85,000 clones, of which about 80% are seen a single time; 7% to 8% belongs to the top ten. What was sequenced was PBMCs. The receptors here all came from a man younger than 35 in good health and CMV-seropositive. Each CDR3 is given with its conserved first and last residue. A D gene is named only where the DNA matches it firmly. Size tells how often a clone was seen (once, few, many) or the class of an expanded clone, and some rows leave it out.

TRBD1	TRBJ1-5	.	TRBV6-1	CASSEGQGARQPQHF	TGTGCCAGCAGTGAAGGTCAGGGGGCAAGGCAGCCCCAGCATTTT
.	TRBJ1-5	.	TRBV30	CAWSNLGGGGNQPQHF	TGTGCCTGGAGTAACCTCGGGGGGGGAGGCAATCAGCCCCAGCATTTT
TRBD1	TRBJ2-7	.	TRBV29-1	CSHPRTGVNEQYF	TGCAGCCACCCTAGGACAGGGGTCAACGAGCAGTACTTC
TRBD1	TRBJ1-1	.	TRBV19	CASSIGQGTEAFF	TGTGCCAGTAGTATTGGACAGGGCACTGAAGCTTTCTTT
.	TRBJ2-5	.	TRBV7-2	CASSLDYQGTQYF	TGTGCCAGCAGCTTAGATTATCAGGGGACCCAGTACTTC
.	TRBJ2-5	.	TRBV9	CASSVLGAREETQYF	TGTGCCAGCAGCGTACTGGGGGCCAGAGAAGAGACCCAGTACTTC
TRBD2	TRBJ2-2	.	TRBV5-1	CASGYSGGAYTGELFF	TGCGCCAGCGGATATAGCGGGGGGGCCTACACCGGGGAGCTGTTTTTT
.	TRBJ2-3	few	TRBV19	CASSIGQGTDTQYF	TGTGCCAGTAGTATAGGGCAGGGGACAGATACGCAGTATTTT
.	TRBJ1-4	.	TRBV5-4	CASSLPGSQSEKLFF	TGTGCCAGCAGCTTGCCGGGTAGCCAGTCGGAAAAACTGTTTTTT
TRBD1	TRBJ1-1	.	TRBV29-1	CSGQGGLSREAFF	TGCAGCGGCCAGGGGGGCTTGTCGCGTGAAGCTTTCTTT
TRBD1	TRBJ1-2	few	TRBV6-1	CASSSGTAAYGYTF	TGTGCCAGCAGTTCCGGGACAGCCGCTTATGGCTACACCTTC
.	TRBJ2-1	.	TRBV30	CAWRWASGYNEQFF	TGTGCCTGGAGATGGGCGAGTGGCTACAATGAGCAGTTCTTC
TRBD1	TRBJ1-1	.	TRBV6-1	CASTWGQGADTEAFF	TGTGCCAGCACTTGGGGACAGGGGGCGGACACTGAAGCTTTCTTT
.	TRBJ1-1	.	TRBV7-9	CASGVGREMNTEAFF	TGTGCCAGCGGGGTGGGGAGGGAAATGAACACTGAAGCTTTCTTT
.	TRBJ2-5	.	TRBV7-2	CASSLEARSQYF	TGTGCCAGCAGCTTAGAAGCCAGGTCTCAGTACTTC
.	TRBJ1-4	.	TRBV10-3	CAISELSGREKLFF	TGTGCCATCAGTGAGCTGTCAGGCCGTGAAAAACTGTTTTTT
TRBD1	TRBJ2-1	.	TRBV2	CASSDPGTAYNEQFF	TGTGCCAGCAGTGATCCTGGGACAGCATACAATGAGCAGTTCTTC
.	TRBJ1-4	few	TRBV6-5	CASRNGATNEKLFF	TGTGCCAGCAGGAACGGAGCAACTAATGAAAAACTGTTTTTT
TRBD1	TRBJ1-2	.	TRBV10-2	CASSGQGVRYGYTF	TGCGCCAGCAGTGGGCAGGGGGTGCGGTATGGCTACACCTTC
.	TRBJ1-6	few	TRBV6-1	CASSEMAARDSPLHF	TGTGCCAGCAGTGAAATGGCGGCGAGGGATTCACCCCTCCACTTT
TRBD2	TRBJ2-2	.	TRBV6-5	CASNSLAGVTGELFF	TGTGCCAGCAATTCACTAGCGGGTGTCACCGGGGAGCTGTTTTTT
TRBD2	TRBJ2-1	.	TRBV13	CASSRGDFRQFF	TGTGCCAGCAGCCGGGGGGACTTCAGGCAGTTCTTC
.	TRBJ1-4	once	TRBV2	CASSEAGSEKLFF	TGTGCCAGCAGTGAAGCCGGGAGTGAAAAACTGTTTTTT
.	TRBJ1-1	.	TRBV29-1	CSVLDSSNTEAFF	TGCAGCGTTTTGGACAGTTCGAACACTGAAGCTTTCTTT
TRBD1	TRBJ2-7	.	TRBV7-9	CASSLDRESEQYF	TGTGCCAGCAGCCTTGACAGGGAAAGCGAGCAGTACTTC
.	TRBJ1-1	.	TRBV29-1	CSVRRDKDMNTEAFF	TGCAGCGTGCGACGGGACAAAGATATGAACACTGAAGCTTTCTTT
.	TRBJ2-7	.	TRBV10-3	CAISDTGQAYEQYF	TGTGCCATCAGCGATACGGGACAAGCCTACGAGCAGTACTTC
TRBD2	TRBJ2-5	.	TRBV2	CASSEGVAGWETQYF	TGTGCCAGCAGTGAAGGGGTAGCGGGGTGGGAGACCCAGTACTTC
.	TRBJ2-7	.	TRBV6-6	CASSPGTEQYF	TGTGCCAGCAGTCCGGGGACTGAGCAGTACTTC
TRBD2	TRBJ2-3	.	TRBV30	CAWRGGLAGVDTQYF	TGTGCCTGGAGGGGGGGACTAGCGGGAGTTGATACGCAGTATTTT
.	TRBJ1-2	.	TRBV29-1	CSVEEAIANYGYTF	TGCAGCGTTGAAGAGGCAATTGCTAACTATGGCTACACCTTC
TRBD1	TRBJ2-7	.	TRBV10-3	CAITGTDSYEQYF	TGTGCCATCACTGGGACAGACTCCTACGAGCAGTACTTC